One sample yielded the 21 T cell receptor beta chains listed below, sequenced in a study of blood T cells in healthy people across ages. Alongside a J-beta primer mix, a sample-barcoded 5' primer served in a second PCR lasting about 6 to 12 cycles. MiXCR was run by TCRdb on the 5' RACE reads, yielding one entry per CDR3 protein. The repertoire has almost 1 million distinct CDR3 sequences, roughly 51% of them found once; the top ten carry over 20%. Material for sequencing was blood. All receptors derive from a woman in her sixties in good health.

The rearrangement links TRBV7-9 to TRBJ2-3, with 11 positions matching TRBD2. The CDR3 consists of 16 residues. V dropped 2 bases and J dropped 6; count of bases not matched to a gene: 7. Germline V lookup: CDR1 SEHNR, CDR2 FQNEAQ (reference sequence). The CDR3 region is CASSLTLAGVLDTQYF. CDR3 bases: TGTGCCAGCAGCTTAACACTAGCGGGAGTCCTGGATACGCAGTATTTT.

This rearrangement joins TRBV7-9 to TRBJ1-1; TRBD1 might be the D (5 bases). This CDR3 spans 14 amino acids. The V and J ends lost 3 bases and 3 bases respectively, with 11 bases between them. Germline CDR1 and CDR2: SEHNR and FQNEAQ (reference sequence). The DNA for the CDR3 is TGTGCCAGCAGCTTGTCTCAGGGTTACACTGAAGCTTTCTTT. Translated: CASSLSQGYTEAFF. Filled out from reference TRBV7-9 and TRBJ1-1, the complete variable domain reads DTGVSQNPRHKITKRGQNVTFRCDPISEHNRLYWYRQTLGQGPEFLTYFQNEAQLEKSRLLSDRFSAERPKGSFSTLEIQRTEQGDSAMYLCASSLSQGYTEAFFGQGTRLTVV.

This clonotype appeared a few times. J is TRBJ1-2 and V is TRBV6-5; 7 bases are a match to TRBD1. The CDR3 contains 16 residues. Losses at the gene ends were 6 bases for V and 7 bases for J; bases not matched to a gene: 17. Germline assignment: CDR1 MNHEY and CDR2 SVGAGI. CDR3 amino acids: CASRKTRDRGLGGYTF. The CDR3 region has the DNA TGTGCCAGCAGGAAAACCCGAGATAGGGGGCTTGGTGGCTACACCTTC.

In its sample, this clonotype was seen a few times. V and J are TRBV7-2 and TRBJ2-7; the D gene could be TRBD1 or TRBD2 (6 bases each). V dropped 8 bases and J dropped 1 base, with 12 bases sitting between them. CDR1 SGHTA and CDR2 FQGNSA come from the germline V gene. The CDR3 spans 13 residues. This CDR3 reads CASGGGWSYEQYF. The CDR3 nucleotides are TGTGCCAGCGGAGGGGGTTGGTCCTACGAGCAGTACTTC.

The chain is built from TRBV20-1 and TRBJ2-5, with no clear D. Trimming removed 7 bases at V and 1 base at J, with 19 bases between. Germline CDR1 DFQATT, CDR2 SNEGSKA (reference sequence). This CDR3 has 15 residues. The CDR3 DNA sequence: TGCAGTGTTAGTTTCACCCCGGCAGTCCAAGAGACCCAGTACTTC. Residues: CSVSFTPAVQETQYF.

This clonotype was recorded a few times. The rearrangement links TRBV7-9 to TRBJ2-4, with D uncertain. Germline CDR1 is SEHNR and CDR2 is FQNEAQ (reference sequence). This CDR3 has 11 residues. V lost 5 bases and J lost 13, with 12 bases in between. Here the CDR3 reads CASSPGNQQYF. The CDR3 DNA reads as TGTGCCAGCAGCCCAGGTAATCAGCAGTACTTC. Full variable domain (rest looked up from reference TRBV7-9 and TRBJ2-4): DTGVSQNPRHKITKRGQNVTFRCDPISEHNRLYWYRQTLGQGPEFLTYFQNEAQLEKSRLLSDRFSAERPKGSFSTLEIQRTEQGDSAMYLCASSPGNQQYFGAGTRLSVL.

Only a few counts were recorded for this clonotype. The CDR3 sequence: CASSIRLAGGLGTQYF. DNA for the CDR3: TGTGCCAGCAGCATACGACTAGCGGGAGGTCTTGGTACGCAGTATTTT. This chain links TRBV7-2 with TRBJ2-3; 13 bases are shared with TRBD2. The germline V gene has CDR1 SGHTA and CDR2 FQGNSA. The CDR3 length is 16 residues. J gave up 8 bases and V 5 bases, and 10 bases lay outside the gene matches.

The gene calls are TRBV7-2 and TRBJ2-5, with D possibly being TRBD2 (6 bases). This CDR3 region has 17 residues. V lost 2 bases and J 11 bases, leaving 27 bases between the germline ends. Germline lookup yields CDR1 SGHTA and CDR2 FQGNSA. CDR3: CASSLQGGIRSYNEQYF. CDR3 nucleotide sequence: TGTGCCAGCAGCTTACAGGGAGGTATACGCTCCTACAATGAGCAGTACTTC.

This sequence joins TRBV7-2 and TRBJ1-2, with 7 bases identical to TRBD1. Germline V gives CDR1 SGHTA, CDR2 FQGNSA. V trimming: 5 bases; J trimming: 7 bases; junction bases outside the gene matches: 7. The CDR3 spans 13 residues. The CDR3 DNA reads as TGTGCCAGCAGCCAGCCAGGGGGTGGTGGCTACACCTTC. Amino acids: CASSQPGGGGYTF. Full variable domain (remainder filled in from reference TRBV7-2 and TRBJ1-2): GAGVSQSPSNKVTEKGKDVELRCDPISGHTALYWYRQSLGQGLEFLIYFQGNSAPDKSGLPSDRFSAERTGGSVSTLTIQRTQQEDSAVYLCASSQPGGGGYTFGSGTRLTVV.

This clonotype turned up a few times. The chain employs TRBV11-2 and TRBJ2-7; no firm D call. Germline lookup yields CDR1 SGHAT and CDR2 FQNNGV. Trimming took off 3 bases at V and 3 bases at J, with 9 bases between the two ends. CDR3 length: 13 amino acids. Written as DNA, the CDR3 is TGTGCCAGCAGCTTTGCGATCAACTACGAGCAGTACTTC. Protein product: CASSFAINYEQYF.

The V gene is TRBV3-1, the J gene TRBJ2-7; D not resolved. The CDR3 is 14 residues long. The germline CDR1 and CDR2 sequences are LGHDT and YNNKEL (reference sequence). Trimming stripped 2 bases from V and 3 bases from J, with 11 bases between. CDR3 sequence: CASSQRSSLYEQYF. The CDR3 DNA reads TGTGCCAGCAGCCAAAGATCTAGTCTCTACGAGCAGTACTTC.

The table lists this clonotype with a few counts. The V gene is TRBV20-1, the J gene TRBJ2-3, with D tentatively TRBD1 (8 bases). The CDR3 extends over 16 amino acids. CDR1 DFQATT and CDR2 SNEGSKA come from the germline V gene (reference sequence). Deletions cut 2 bases from V and 1 base from J, with 16 bases between. The CDR3 loop reads CSARRGAGQGTDTQYF. The DNA of the CDR3 is TGCAGTGCTAGAAGGGGAGCGGGACAGGGCACAGATACGCAGTATTTT.

The chain uses TRBV27 and TRBJ2-1; TRBD1 might be the D (5 bases). V dropped 4 bases and J dropped 10 bases, with 14 bases sitting between them. This CDR3 region has 13 residues. The germline V gene has CDR1 MNHEY and CDR2 SMNVEV (reference sequence). CDR3 nucleotides: TGTGCCAGCAGTTCATGGGTCGCAGGGGAGCAGTTCTTC. This codes for CASSSWVAGEQFF.

In this sample, this clonotype turned up a few times. The chain joins TRBV6-2 or TRBV6-3 to TRBJ2-7, with D possibly matching TRBD1 (5 bases). The CDR3 spans 15 residues. Germline loops: CDR1 MNHEY, CDR2 SVGEGT. The V and J ends lost 7 bases and 2 bases respectively, with 18 bases between them. Here the CDR3 DNA reads TGTGCCAGCACTAGAACAGGACCGTTGGCCTACGAGCAGTACTTC. This encodes CASTRTGPLAYEQYF.

This chain joins TRBV20-1 and TRBJ2-7; 9 bases line up with TRBD1. With V trimmed by 5 bases and J by 5 bases, 1 base remained unmatched. The CDR3 covers 11 residues. The germline V gene encodes CDR1 DFQATT and CDR2 SNEGSKA (reference sequence). CDR3 residues: CSARTGDEQYF. The CDR3 DNA reads as TGCAGTGCTCGGACAGGGGACGAGCAGTACTTC.

The chain couples TRBV9 to TRBJ2-5, with D unresolved. This CDR3 contains 12 residues. With 0 bases removed from V and 7 bases from J, the gap between germline ends came to 7 bases. CDR1 SGDLS and CDR2 YYNGEE come from the germline V gene. The CDR3 loop is CASSVAGVTQYF. CDR3 DNA: TGTGCCAGCAGCGTAGCCGGTGTGACCCAGTACTTC.

This clonotype was counted at least ten times. The V gene is TRBV28, the J gene TRBJ2-7; 8 positions agree with TRBD1. CDR1 MDHEN and CDR2 SYDVKM come from the germline V gene. This CDR3 region has 14 residues. V lost 4 bases, J lost 2 bases, and 4 bases stayed unmatched. The CDR3 loop reads CASSSPGQAYEQYF. In nucleotides, the CDR3 is TGTGCCAGCAGTTCTCCGGGACAGGCCTACGAGCAGTACTTC. The whole variable domain, filled in from reference TRBV28 and TRBJ2-7, reads DVKVTQSSRYLVKRTGEKVFLECVQDMDHENMFWYRQDPGLGLRLIYFSYDVKMKEKGDIPEGYSVSREKKERFSLILESASTNQTSMYLCASSSPGQAYEQYFGPGTRLTVT.

The CDR3 spells CASSVGGLASYEQYF. CDR3 DNA sequence: TGTGCCAGCAGCGTAGGGGGACTAGCGTCTTACGAGCAGTACTTC. V and J are TRBV9 and TRBJ2-7; 10 nucleotides line up with TRBD2. V lost 0 bases, J lost 4 bases, and 4 bases stayed unmatched. This CDR3 has 15 amino acids. Germline values: CDR1 SGDLS, CDR2 YYNGEE.

This CDR3 reads CSARSQGWQYF. CDR3 coding DNA: TGCAGTGCTAGATCCCAGGGGTGGCAGTACTTC. The rearrangement links TRBV20-1 to TRBJ2-5; maybe TRBD1 (6 bases). With 2 bases removed from V and 11 bases from J, the gap between germline ends came to 12 bases. The CDR3 extends over 11 amino acids. Germline CDR1 is DFQATT and CDR2 is SNEGSKA (reference sequence).

The chain uses TRBV27 and TRBJ2-3; possible D gene TRBD2, 6 bases. This CDR3 region has 16 residues. V was clipped by 7 bases and J by 4 bases, with 21 bases between them. Per the germline V gene, CDR1 is MNHEY and CDR2 is SMNVEV (reference sequence). This CDR3 reads CASNPRWGVGPDTQYF. Here the CDR3 DNA reads TGTGCCAGCAACCCCAGGTGGGGGGTGGGACCAGATACGCAGTATTTT.

The chain uses TRBV12-3 or TRBV12-4 and TRBJ2-7, with TRBD1 matching over 8 bases. The CDR3 runs to 14 residues. The ends lost 7 bases at V and 5 bases at J; junction bases unmatched: 10. The CDR3 is CASTPTDRENEQYF. CDR3 DNA: TGTGCCAGCACCCCCACGGACAGGGAGAACGAGCAGTACTTC.